The 2 T cell receptor beta chains below come from one sample, sequenced in a study of T cells in Graves' hyperthyroidism and ophthalmopathy. Amplification targeted TCR beta CDR3 regions from RNA transcripts. With the HTBI primer set, the TCR CDR3 went through a first round of RT-PCR. MiXCR, applied by TCRdb to the multiplex PCR reads, yields one record per CDR3 protein. The data show 90,000 to 120,000 distinct CDR3 sequences, 15% to 20% seen once. The specimen sequenced was blood. These receptors all stem from a woman in her forties or fifties with Graves' hyperthyroidism.

This clonotype was found many times. The chain is built from TRBV6-1 and TRBJ2-5, with 8 nucleotides matching TRBD2. Germline lookup yields CDR1 MNHNS and CDR2 SASEGT. The CDR3 sequence is 15 residues long. Trimming cost V 1 base and J 5 bases; bases outside gene matches: 6. The CDR3 sequence is CASSEGPGGLETQYF. Here the CDR3 DNA reads TGTGCCAGCAGTGAAGGCCCGGGGGGGCTGGAGACCCAGTACTTC.

This clonotype was observed many times. V usage is TRBV18 and J usage is TRBJ2-5, with 8 bases fitting TRBD2. CDR3 length: 13 amino acids. The germline CDR1 and CDR2 sequences are KGHSH and LQKENI. The V segment lost 8 bases and the J segment 7 bases; nucleotides outside the gene matches: 9. The CDR3 here is CASQSSGRATQYF. As DNA, the CDR3 is TGTGCCAGCCAGTCGTCCGGGAGGGCGACCCAGTACTTC.